The rows below give T cell receptor beta chains drawn from one sample of a study of blood T cell repertoires in COVID-19. TCRdb's copy holds only in-frame clones and misses some; the assay was immunoSEQ multiplex PCR. The table has 150,000 to 200,000 clones, about nine tenths seen once; the top ten hold roughly 9%. Sequencing was performed on PBMCs or T cells enriched from blood (not recorded which). The receptors stem from a woman between 18 and 29 years old who had recovered from COVID-19. The CDR3 runs from the conserved cysteine through the conserved F or W. The D gene is left open where the match is weak. Where a row states a size, it is once, few, many or the class of an expanded clone; other rows omit it.

V gene,clone size,D gene,J gene,CDR3 DNA,CDR3 protein
TRBV24-1,-,-,TRBJ1-6,TGTGCCACCAGTGATCCAGGGACACCCCTCCACTTT,CATSDPGTPLHF
TRBV10-1,-,TRBD1,TRBJ1-1,TGCGCCAGCAGTGAGACACTGGACAGGGGGGCTGAAGCTTTCTTT,CASSETLDRGAEAFF
TRBV4-3,-,-,TRBJ2-1,TGCGCCAGCAGCCCTGCTGTTCAGTATGAGCAGTTCTTC,CASSPAVQYEQFF
TRBV5-4,-,TRBD2,TRBJ2-3,TGTGCCAGCAGCCCCCCCGCTAGCGGGAGGGGCACAGATACGCAGTATTTT,CASSPPASGRGTDTQYF
TRBV29-1,-,TRBD1,TRBJ1-1,TGCAGCGTTGTACAGGGGGCTGAAGCTTTCTTT,CSVVQGAEAFF
TRBV19,-,-,TRBJ2-1,TGTGCCAGTAGTGAGACGCAGGACTCCGAGCAGTTCTTC,CASSETQDSEQFF
TRBV2,few,-,TRBJ2-7,TGTGCCAGCCTGGGGGGGGACAGGAACTACGAGCAGTACTTC,CASLGGDRNYEQYF
TRBV6-5,-,TRBD1,TRBJ1-6,TGTGCCAGCAGGGGACAGGCACATTCACCCCTCCACTTT,CASRGQAHSPLHF
TRBV7-2,-,-,TRBJ2-7,TGTGCCAGCAGCTTAGAGTTGCGATTCGAGCAGTACTTC,CASSLELRFEQYF
TRBV19,-,-,TRBJ2-1,TGTGCCAGTAAAGAGGGCTCCTACAATGAGCAGTTCTTC,CASKEGSYNEQFF
TRBV4-3,-,-,TRBJ1-2,TGCGCCAGCAGCCAAGATGCATTCCGAGGCTATGGCTACACCTTC,CASSQDAFRGYGYTF
TRBV4-1,-,-,TRBJ1-2,TGCGCCAGCAGCCAAGGGGGTTTCGGGATTGTCACCTTC,CASSQGGFGIVTF
TRBV3-1/TRBV3-2,-,TRBD1,TRBJ1-2,TGTGCCAGCAGCCATTACGACAGGGGGTCTTACTATGGCTACACCTTC,CASSHYDRGSYYGYTF
TRBV28,once,TRBD1,TRBJ2-1,TGTGCCAGCAGCCCGGGGACAGGGTCCTACAATGAGCAGTTCTTC,CASSPGTGSYNEQFF
TRBV7-6,-,-,TRBJ1-4,TGTGCCAGCAGCAAAGGATTATCAGGTGAAAAACTGTTTTTT,CASSKGLSGEKLFF
TRBV4-3,once,-,TRBJ1-2,TGCGCCAGCAGCCAAGAACCCGGTGGAGTTTATGGCTACACCTTC,CASSQEPGGVYGYTF
TRBV27,-,TRBD2,TRBJ2-1,TGTGCCAGCTGGCTAGCGGGGGGGGACAATGAGCAGTTCTTC,CASWLAGGDNEQFF
TRBV6-5,-,-,TRBJ2-1,TGTACAAACAGGTCTGGGTCGAATGAGCAGTTCTTC,CTNRSGSNEQFF
TRBV11-2,-,TRBD1,TRBJ1-3,TGTGCCAGCAGCTTTTTAGGCAGGGGGAGTGGAAACACCATATATTTT,CASSFLGRGSGNTIYF
TRBV7-2,-,-,TRBJ2-3,TGTGCCAGCCGGTCAGGCATCTTGGATACGCAGTATTTT,CASRSGILDTQYF
TRBV5-1,-,-,TRBJ1-1,TGCGCCAGCACCAAACAGGACATGAACACTGAAGCTTTCTTT,CASTKQDMNTEAFF
TRBV5-1,-,TRBD2,TRBJ2-1,TGCGCCAGCAGCGCCTGGTCGACTAGCGGGAGGTCGGAGCAGTTCTTC,CASSAWSTSGRSEQFF
TRBV28,-,-,TRBJ2-2,TGTGCCAGCAGTAAATGGCGCGGGGTGGGGACCGGGGAGCTGTTTTTT,CASSKWRGVGTGELFF
TRBV10-2,-,TRBD1,TRBJ2-3,TGCGCCAGCAGTGAGGCGGACAGGGAAGCAGATACGCAGTATTTT,CASSEADREADTQYF
TRBV7-3,once,-,TRBJ2-1,TGTGCCAGCAGCTTACGGGTAGACGGCGAGCAGTTCTTC,CASSLRVDGEQFF
TRBV5-1,-,-,TRBJ1-1,TGCGCCAGCAGCTTGGCGGGGGGGGGAACCCTCACTGAAGCTTTCTTT,CASSLAGGGTLTEAFF
TRBV7-9,few,-,TRBJ2-5,TGTGCCAGCAGCTTACAGGGGAAGGAGACCCAGTACTTC,CASSLQGKETQYF
TRBV7-8,once,TRBD1,TRBJ1-2,TGTGCCAGCAGCTTGGACAGGGACTATGGCTACACCTTC,CASSLDRDYGYTF
TRBV28,-,TRBD1,TRBJ1-1,TGTGCCAGCAGTCAGGGGGTTGAAGCTTTCTTT,CASSQGVEAFF
TRBV19,-,-,TRBJ2-7,TGTGCCAGTAGTATAACTAGTAACGGCGAGCAGTACTTC,CASSITSNGEQYF
TRBV28,once,-,TRBJ1-4,TGTGCCAGCACCCCCGCAGGGGTAACTAATGAAAAACTGTTTTTT,CASTPAGVTNEKLFF
TRBV7-9,many,-,TRBJ2-1,TGTGCCAGTTCTTTGAGCTCCTACAATGAGCAGTTCTTC,CASSLSSYNEQFF
TRBV3-1/TRBV3-2,-,TRBD2,TRBJ2-7,TGTGCCAGCAGCCCTGCCAACAGCTTTAGCGGGAGCGGATACGAGCAGTACTTC,CASSPANSFSGSGYEQYF
TRBV3-1/TRBV3-2,-,TRBD2,TRBJ2-5,TGTGCCAGCAGCCAAGAAAGGACTAGAGGAGCGTATCAAGGGACCCAGTACTTC,CASSQERTRGAYQGTQYF
TRBV5-5,-,-,TRBJ1-5,TGTGCCAGCAGCACGGGACACCTCAATCAGCCCCAGCATTTT,CASSTGHLNQPQHF
TRBV28,-,-,TRBJ1-6,TGTGCCAGCAGTTTATCCGCCAGGGCACGTTCACCCCTCCACTTT,CASSLSARARSPLHF
TRBV27,-,-,TRBJ1-1,TGTGCCAGCGGGTACAGGGCCACTGAAGCTTTCTTT,CASGYRATEAFF
TRBV4-2,-,TRBD1,TRBJ2-7,TGTGCCAGCAGCCAGGTACAGGGGCCTGACGCCTACGAGCAGTACTTC,CASSQVQGPDAYEQYF
TRBV7-9,-,-,TRBJ1-5,TGTGCCAGCAGCTCCTCAGCGGGGGATGAGAGCAATCAGCCCCAGCATTTT,CASSSSAGDESNQPQHF
TRBV18,-,TRBD2,TRBJ2-7,TGTGCCAGCTCACCGAGAAAAGGGACTAGCGGGAAATCGGGGCAGTACTTC,CASSPRKGTSGKSGQYF
TRBV30,-,-,TRBJ1-1,TGTGCCTGCCCAAACACTGAAGCTTTCTTT,CACPNTEAFF
TRBV30,-,-,TRBJ2-7,TGTGCCTGGGCCAGCGCCTTTTTTAATAGGCAGTACTTC,CAWASAFFNRQYF
TRBV28,-,-,TRBJ1-4,TGTGCCAGCAGTTTAGAACAAGGGGCCTACGTGGGCGAAAAACTGTTTTTT,CASSLEQGAYVGEKLFF
TRBV3-1/TRBV3-2,-,-,TRBJ1-1,TGTGCCAGCAGCCCGACAGAGAACACTGAAGCTTTCTTT,CASSPTENTEAFF
TRBV7-2,-,TRBD1,TRBJ1-5,TGTGCCAGCAGCTTAAGACAGGGGAACCAGCCCCAGCATTTT,CASSLRQGNQPQHF